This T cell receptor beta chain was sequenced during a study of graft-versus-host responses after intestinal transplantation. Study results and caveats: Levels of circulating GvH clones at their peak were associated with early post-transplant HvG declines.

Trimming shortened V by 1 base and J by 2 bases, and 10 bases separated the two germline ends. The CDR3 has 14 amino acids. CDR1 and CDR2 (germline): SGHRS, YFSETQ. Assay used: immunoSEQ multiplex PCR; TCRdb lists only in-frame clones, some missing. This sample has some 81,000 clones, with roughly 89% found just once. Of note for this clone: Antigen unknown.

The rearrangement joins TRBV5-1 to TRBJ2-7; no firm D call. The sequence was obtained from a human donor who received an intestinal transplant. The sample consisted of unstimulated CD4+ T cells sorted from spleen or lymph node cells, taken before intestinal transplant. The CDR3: CASSLQTTAYEQYF. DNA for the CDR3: TGCGCCAGCAGCTTGCAGACAACAGCCTACGAGCAGTACTTC.